Presented here are 26 T cell receptor beta chains from one specimen sequenced in a study of pediatric ulcerative colitis. Only in-frame clones appear in the TCRdb table, and some are missing; sequencing was by immunoSEQ multiplex PCR. The data contain 50,000 to 65,000 clones, 85% to 90% of them singletons. The specimen sequenced was blood. Receptors were obtained from a boy aged 5-17 years with severe ulcerative colitis.

V usage is TRBV19 and J usage is TRBJ1-5; TRBD1 might be the D (5 bases). CDR1 LNHDA and CDR2 SQIVND come from the germline V gene (reference sequence). V was cut by 7 bases and J by 3 bases, with 10 bases left in between. This CDR3 is built from 13 residues. The CDR3 DNA sequence: TGTGCCAGTAATGACAGAAACAATCAGCCCCAGCATTTT. Encoded protein: CASNDRNNQPQHF.

On this clone itself: In the same sample, other DNA sequences code for this CDR3. For the CDR3, the DNA is TGCGCCAGCAGCTTGACAGGGGGGGAGACCCAGTACTTC. Protein sequence: CASSLTGGETQYF. V and J are TRBV5-1 and TRBJ2-5; 8 bases are shared with TRBD1. Germline CDR1 SGHRS, CDR2 YFSETQ. Losses at the gene ends were 1 base for V and 5 bases for J; bases not matched to a gene: 1. The CDR3 sequence is 13 residues long.

The chain uses TRBV18 and TRBJ2-3; 9 bases map to TRBD2. This CDR3 has 17 residues. Trimming cost V 3 bases and J 6 bases; bases outside gene matches: 13. Germline lookup yields CDR1 KGHSH and CDR2 LQKENI. The CDR3 region has the DNA TGTGCCAGCTCACCGGAAGGGACTAGCAGGATGGGGGATACGCAGTATTTT. This sequence encodes CASSPEGTSRMGDTQYF.

The chain employs TRBV19 and TRBJ2-2; D is ambiguous. CDR3 size: 15 residues. Germline CDR1 is LNHDA and CDR2 is SQIVND (reference sequence). With 9 bases removed from V and 3 bases from J, the gap between germline ends came to 17 bases. The CDR3 region has the DNA TGTGCCAGCATGGAGTCTGGGGTGCACACCGGGGAGCTGTTTTTT. It encodes CASMESGVHTGELFF.

The genes are TRBV4-1 and TRBJ2-2; D uncertain. The germline CDR1 and CDR2 sequences are MGHRA and YSYEKL. Trimming removed 3 bases at V and 0 bases at J, with 14 bases between. CDR3 length equals 17 residues. The CDR3 reads CASSHPQLETNTGELFF. In DNA, the CDR3 is TGCGCCAGCAGCCACCCTCAGTTGGAGACGAACACCGGGGAGCTGTTTTTT.

Concerning this clone: One end of the junction fails to match germline, which may point to a read error. This rearrangement joins TRBV19 to TRBJ2-1, with D possibly TRBD1 on 5 matching bases. This CDR3 contains 15 residues. CDR1 is LNHDA, CDR2 SQIVND, per germline (reference sequence). The DNA for the CDR3 is TGTGCCAGCAAAGGGGCCCCGAGCTCCTACAATGAACAGTTCTTC. Its protein product is CASKGAPSSYNEQFF.

The V call is TRBV11-3, the J call TRBJ2-2, with 11 positions matching TRBD2. V gave up 0 bases and J gave up 9 bases; unmatched junction bases: 12. Germline CDR1 reads SGHNT; CDR2 reads YENEEA. The CDR3 sequence is 18 residues long. DNA for the CDR3: TGTGCCAGCAGCTTAGATCTTTTTCTAACTAGCGGGAGTCGGGAGCTGTTTTTT. Amino acid sequence: CASSLDLFLTSGSRELFF.

The rearrangement uses TRBV5-1 and TRBJ1-2, with no clear D. The V gene lost 0 bases and the J gene lost 3 bases, with 12 bases spanning the gap. Looked up from germline, CDR1 is SGHRS and CDR2 is YFSETQ. This CDR3 region has 15 residues. As DNA, the CDR3 is TGCGCCAGCAGCTTGGAGGGCTTGAAAGACTATGGCTACACCTTC. Its protein product is CASSLEGLKDYGYTF.

The genes are TRBV20-1 and TRBJ2-7; unclear D gene. Trimming shortened V by 0 bases and J by 6 bases, and 6 bases separated the two germline ends. Per germline, CDR1 DFQATT and CDR2 SNEGSKA (reference sequence). The length of the CDR3 is 11 residues. CDR3 in DNA: TGCAGTGCTAGAGATCCAATCGAGCAGTACTTC. Translating gives CSARDPIEQYF.

The genes are TRBV29-1 and TRBJ1-2; TRBD1 might be the D (6 bases). The V and J ends lost 4 bases and 7 bases respectively, with 13 bases between them. This CDR3 has 12 amino acids. Germline V gene data show CDR1 as SQVTM and CDR2 as ANQGSEA. The CDR3 bases are TGCAGCGTTGTAGGGGAGGGGGGTGGCTACACCTTC. This translates into CSVVGEGGGYTF.

The chain carries TRBV19 and TRBJ2-7; 7 bases agree with TRBD1. Germline CDR1 LNHDA, CDR2 SQIVND (reference sequence). The CDR3 has 15 residues. Unmatched junction bases numbered 12, after V lost 5 bases and J lost 5 bases. CDR3 amino acids: CASSDPSGGFNEQYF. The CDR3 DNA reads as TGTGCCAGTAGTGACCCTTCAGGGGGTTTCAACGAGCAGTACTTC.

V gene TRBV4-3 combines with J gene TRBJ1-1, with 8 bases aligning to TRBD1. Trimming removed 1 base from V and 4 bases from J; junction bases left unmatched: 8. The CDR3 runs 16 residues. Germline-derived CDR1 and CDR2 are LGHNA and YSLEER. CDR3 sequence reads: CASSQGRDRGGTEAFF. In nucleotides, the CDR3 is TGCGCCAGCAGCCAAGGCCGAGACAGGGGAGGCACTGAAGCTTTCTTT.

CDR3 nucleotide sequence: TGTGCCTGGAGTGTTCCCAATGGAAACACCATATATTTT. Translating gives CAWSVPNGNTIYF. V and J are TRBV30 and TRBJ1-3; D is undetermined. Germline V lookup: CDR1 GTSNPN, CDR2 SVGIG (reference sequence). CDR3 length: 13 residues. With 0 bases removed from V and 3 bases from J, the gap between germline ends came to 6 bases.

The chain recombines TRBV9 with TRBJ2-1; D may be TRBD1 or TRBD2 (5 bases each). From germline, CDR1 is SGDLS and CDR2 YYNGEE. The CDR3 length is 13 residues. V lost 4 bases and J lost 10, with 15 bases in between. This CDR3 reads CASSIGTKGEQFF. In DNA form, the CDR3 reads TGTGCCAGCAGCATTGGGACCAAAGGGGAGCAGTTCTTC.

The chain uses TRBV9 and TRBJ1-5, with a tentative D call TRBD1 (5 bases). The CDR3 consists of 13 residues. The germline gives CDR1 SGDLS, CDR2 YYNGEE. Trimming left V 0 bases short and J 6 bases short, with 7 bases between. CDR3 nucleotide sequence: TGTGCCAGCAGCGTAGGGGGGACTCAGCCCCAGCATTTT. Translated, it gives CASSVGGTQPQHF.

The chain recombines TRBV4-2 with TRBJ2-1, with D tentatively TRBD1 (5 bases). Germline V gene data show CDR1 as LGHNA and CDR2 as YNFKEQ. The CDR3 consists of 14 residues. With 4 bases removed from V and 9 bases from J, the gap between germline ends came to 16 bases. The CDR3 loop is CASSPPGQGLEQFF. CDR3 bases: TGTGCCAGCAGCCCCCCCGGGCAGGGCCTTGAGCAGTTCTTC.

This clone was seen a handful of times. The V and J genes are TRBV5-1 and TRBJ2-3, with 7 bases fitting TRBD2. In germline, CDR1 is SGHRS, CDR2 YFSETQ. The CDR3 runs 15 residues. Germline trimming cut 4 bases from V and 6 bases from J; bases unmatched to any gene: 11. The CDR3 protein is CASSLGTTSADTQYF. DNA of the CDR3: TGCGCCAGCAGCCTCGGGACTACGAGCGCCGATACGCAGTATTTT.

The CDR3 DNA is TGTGCCAGTAGTATGACAGGGGTCACTGAAGCTTTCTTT. This encodes CASSMTGVTEAFF. The V gene is TRBV19, the J gene TRBJ1-1, with TRBD1 matching over 8 bases. The CDR3 spans 13 residues. Trimming at V came to 3 bases and at J to 4 bases, leaving 1 base not matched to a gene. Germline CDR1 is LNHDA and CDR2 is SQIVND (reference sequence). The variable domain in full, completed from reference TRBV19 and TRBJ1-1, reads DGGITQSPKYLFRKEGQNVTLSCEQNLNHDAMYWYRQDPGQGLRLIYYSQIVNDFQKGDIAEGYSVSREKKESFPLTVTSAQKNPTAFYLCASSMTGVTEAFFGQGTRLTVV.

The rearrangement links TRBV30 to TRBJ2-1, with a tentative D call TRBD2 (6 bases). From germline, CDR1 is GTSNPN and CDR2 SVGIG (reference sequence). V was clipped by 5 bases and J by 0 bases, with 14 bases between them. The length of the CDR3 is 15 residues. The CDR3 is CAWAFDGSSYNEQFF. CDR3 DNA: TGTGCCTGGGCCTTTGACGGGAGCTCCTACAATGAGCAGTTCTTC. The entire variable domain, with the rest obtained from reference TRBV30 and TRBJ2-1, is as follows: SQTIHQWPATLVQPVGSPLSLECTVEGTSNPNLYWYRQAAGRGLQLLFYSVGIGQISSEVPQNLSASRPQDRQFILSSKKLLLSDSGFYLCAWAFDGSSYNEQFFGPGTRLTVL.

In this sample, this clone turned up once. CDR3 in DNA: TGTGCCAGCAGCGAAGGAGATCGTTACCAAGAGACCCAGTACTTC. Its protein product is CASSEGDRYQETQYF. This rearrangement joins TRBV9 to TRBJ2-5; D not certain. The CDR3 runs to 15 residues. Per the germline V gene, CDR1 is SGDLS and CDR2 is YYNGEE. V was clipped by 3 bases and J by 0 bases, with 12 bases between them.

This clone was recorded once. The chain employs TRBV7-3 and TRBJ2-1; 15 nucleotides align to TRBD2. CDR3 size: 15 residues. Germline V CDR1 and CDR2: SGHTA, FQGTGA. V lost 4 bases to trimming and J lost 7 bases; unmatched junction nucleotides: 2. The CDR3 DNA reads TGTGCCAGCAGCTCGGGACTAGCGGGAGGTAATGAGCAGTTCTTC. Protein: CASSSGLAGGNEQFF.

V usage is TRBV9 and J usage is TRBJ1-2; D gene unclear. Trimming took 0 bases from V and 2 from J, leaving 14 bases between them. This CDR3 has 16 amino acids. From germline, CDR1 is SGDLS and CDR2 YYNGEE. The CDR3 protein is CASSVGHRERNYGYTF. CDR3 nucleotide sequence: TGTGCCAGCAGCGTAGGCCACCGGGAACGCAACTATGGCTACACCTTC.

The chain combines TRBV27 with TRBJ1-2; 10 bases are shared with TRBD1. CDR3 length equals 16 residues. The ends lost 1 base at V and 4 bases at J; junction bases unmatched: 6. Germline CDR1 reads MNHEY; CDR2 reads SMNVEV (reference sequence). The CDR3 sequence: CASSLYGGTGAYGYTF. CDR3 DNA: TGTGCCAGCAGTTTATATGGGGGGACAGGGGCCTATGGCTACACCTTC.

The CDR3 spells CASSWTGGREKLFF. CDR3 nucleotides: TGTGCCAGCAGCTGGACAGGGGGGCGAGAAAAACTGTTTTTT. The V and J genes are TRBV5-6 and TRBJ1-4, with TRBD1 matching 10 bases. This CDR3 region has 14 residues. Unmatched junction bases numbered 4, after V lost 3 bases and J lost 8 bases. Germline V CDR1 and CDR2: SGHDT, YYEEEE.

V and J are TRBV30 and TRBJ2-2, with D possibly being TRBD2 (6 bases). Trimming shortened V by 5 bases and J by 5 bases, and 15 bases separated the two germline ends. Per germline, CDR1 GTSNPN and CDR2 SVGIG (reference sequence). The CDR3 runs to 14 residues. The CDR3 sequence: CAWDGLAWTGELFF. The CDR3 coding sequence is TGTGCCTGGGATGGGCTAGCGTGGACCGGGGAGCTGTTTTTT. Using reference TRBV30 and TRBJ2-2 for the parts outside the CDR3, the full variable domain is SQTIHQWPATLVQPVGSPLSLECTVEGTSNPNLYWYRQAAGRGLQLLFYSVGIGQISSEVPQNLSASRPQDRQFILSSKKLLLSDSGFYLCAWDGLAWTGELFFGEGSRLTVL.

This chain joins TRBV2 and TRBJ2-1; D is possibly TRBD2 (5 bases). The CDR3 covers 13 residues. CDR1 is SNHLY, CDR2 FYNNEI, per germline. Between the trimmed V and J ends, which lost 3 bases and 8 bases, there was a span of 11 bases. CDR3 sequence reads: CASSDVEDYEQFF. For the CDR3, the DNA is TGTGCCAGCAGTGATGTGGAGGACTATGAGCAGTTCTTC.